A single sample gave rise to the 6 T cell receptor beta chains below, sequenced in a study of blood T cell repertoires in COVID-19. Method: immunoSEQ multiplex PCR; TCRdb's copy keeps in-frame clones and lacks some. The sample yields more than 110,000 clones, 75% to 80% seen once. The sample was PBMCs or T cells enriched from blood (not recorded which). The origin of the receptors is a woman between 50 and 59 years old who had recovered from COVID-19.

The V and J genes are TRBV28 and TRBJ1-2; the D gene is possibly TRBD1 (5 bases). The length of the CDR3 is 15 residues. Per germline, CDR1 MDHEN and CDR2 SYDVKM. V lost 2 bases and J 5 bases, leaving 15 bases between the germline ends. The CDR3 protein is CASSLTQGRVYGYTF. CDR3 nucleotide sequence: TGTGCCAGCAGTTTAACCCAGGGAAGGGTATATGGCTACACCTTC.

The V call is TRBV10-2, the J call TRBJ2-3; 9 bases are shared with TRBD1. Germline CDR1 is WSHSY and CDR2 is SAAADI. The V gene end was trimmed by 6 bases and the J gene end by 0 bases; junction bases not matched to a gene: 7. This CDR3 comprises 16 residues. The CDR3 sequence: CASRGGTGSSTDTQYF. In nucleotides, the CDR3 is TGCGCCAGCAGGGGGGGGACAGGGTCTAGCACAGATACGCAGTATTTT.

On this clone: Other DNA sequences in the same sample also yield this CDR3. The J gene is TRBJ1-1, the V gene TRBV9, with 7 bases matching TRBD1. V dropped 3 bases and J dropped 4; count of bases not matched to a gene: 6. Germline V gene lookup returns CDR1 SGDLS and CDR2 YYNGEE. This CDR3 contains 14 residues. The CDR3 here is CASSEAGGGTEAFF. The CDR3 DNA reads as TGTGCCAGCAGCGAAGCAGGGGGAGGCACTGAAGCTTTCTTT.

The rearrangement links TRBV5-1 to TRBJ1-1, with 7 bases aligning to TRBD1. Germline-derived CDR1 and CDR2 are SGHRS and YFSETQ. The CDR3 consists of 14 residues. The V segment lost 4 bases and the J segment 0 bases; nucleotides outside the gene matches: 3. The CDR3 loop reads CASSRGQMNTEAFF. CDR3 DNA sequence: TGCGCCAGCAGCAGGGGACAGATGAACACTGAAGCTTTCTTT.

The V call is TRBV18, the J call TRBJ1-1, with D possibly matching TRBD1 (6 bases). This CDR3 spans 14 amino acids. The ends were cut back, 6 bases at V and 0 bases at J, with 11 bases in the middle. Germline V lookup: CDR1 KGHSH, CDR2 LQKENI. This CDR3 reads CASSQDRLNTEAFF. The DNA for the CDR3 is TGTGCCAGCTCGCAGGACAGATTGAACACTGAAGCTTTCTTT.

For the CDR3, the DNA is TGCGCCAGCAGCTTGGTGGTAGCGGGGGTTTACAATGAGCAGTTCTTC. It is translated as CASSLVVAGVYNEQFF. V usage is TRBV5-1 and J usage is TRBJ2-1, with 9 bases matching TRBD2. The V segment lost 0 bases and the J segment 4 bases; nucleotides outside the gene matches: 5. The CDR3 is 16 amino acids. Germline V gene lookup returns CDR1 SGHRS and CDR2 YFSETQ. Variable domain in full (rest from reference TRBV5-1 and TRBJ2-1): KAGVTQTPRYLIKTRGQQVTLSCSPISGHRSVSWYQQTPGQGLQFLFEYFSETQRNKGNFPGRFSGRQFSNSRSEMNVSTLELGDSALYLCASSLVVAGVYNEQFFGPGTRLTVL.